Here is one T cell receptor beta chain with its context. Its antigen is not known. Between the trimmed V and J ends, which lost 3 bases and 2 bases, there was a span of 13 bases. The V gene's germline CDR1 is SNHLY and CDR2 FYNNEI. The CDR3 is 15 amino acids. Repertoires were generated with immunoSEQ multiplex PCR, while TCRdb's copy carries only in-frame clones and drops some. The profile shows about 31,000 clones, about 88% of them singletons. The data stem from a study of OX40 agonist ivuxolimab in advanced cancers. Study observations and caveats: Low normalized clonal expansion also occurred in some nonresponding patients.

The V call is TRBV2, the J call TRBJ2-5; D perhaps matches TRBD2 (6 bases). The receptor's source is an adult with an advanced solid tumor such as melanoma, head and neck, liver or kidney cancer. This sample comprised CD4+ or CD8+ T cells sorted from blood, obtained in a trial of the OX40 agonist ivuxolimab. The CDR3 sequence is CASSEGGARQETQYF. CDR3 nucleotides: TGTGCCAGCAGTGAGGGCGGGGCGCGGCAAGAGACCCAGTACTTC. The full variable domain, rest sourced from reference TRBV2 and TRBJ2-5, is EPEVTQTPSHQVTQMGQEVILRCVPISNHLYFYWYRQILGQKVEFLVSFYNNEISEKSEIFDDQFSVERPDGSNFTLKIRSTKLEDSAMYFCASSEGGARQETQYFGPGTRLLVL.